This is a list of T cell receptor beta chains from one sample in a study of cytomegalovirus exposure and HLA in healthy donors. Sequenced by immunoSEQ multiplex PCR; TCRdb stores in-frame clones only, minus some. The sample holds approximately 100,000 clones, roughly two thirds seen once. Sequencing was carried out using PBMCs. These receptors were obtained from a female donor in good health and CMV-seronegative. The CDR3 runs from the conserved cysteine through the conserved F or W. The D gene is left open where the match is weak. Some rows mark clone size as missing; the rest say once, few, many or name a class of expanded clone.

v_gene	abundance	j_gene	d_gene	CDR3nt	CDR3aa
TRBV7-8	-	TRBJ2-7	TRBD1	TGTGCCAGCAGCACCAGATGGACAGGGACCTCCTACGAGCAGTACTTC	CASSTRWTGTSYEQYF
TRBV11-2	-	TRBJ2-1	TRBD2	TGTGCCAGCAGTGAGAGACTAGCGGATTACAATGAGCAGTTCTTC	CASSERLADYNEQFF
TRBV9	-	TRBJ2-1	TRBD2	TGTGCCAGCAGCGTAGGCGGGAGTAGTGGTAATGAGCAGTTCTTC	CASSVGGSSGNEQFF
TRBV25-1	-	TRBJ2-6	-	TGTGCCAGCACTGGGTCCTACGGGGGGGCCAACGTCCTGACTTTC	CASTGSYGGANVLTF
TRBV18	few	TRBJ1-2	-	TGTGCCAGCTCACCACCAACGATCCACACCAAGGAGCATGGCTACACCTTC	CASSPPTIHTKEHGYTF
TRBV6-4	few	TRBJ2-1	-	TGTGCCAGCAGTGTCATAGTAAGCGGCGGTGAGCAGTTCTTC	CASSVIVSGGEQFF
TRBV4-1	-	TRBJ2-1	TRBD2	TGCGCCAGCAGCCAAGTAGCGGGAGGGCCTGGGGATGAGCAGTTCTTC	CASSQVAGGPGDEQFF
TRBV14	many	TRBJ1-4	-	TGTGCCAGCAGCCTCAATCCCGGAGGACTCTCCGACGGAAAACTGTTTTTT	CASSLNPGGLSDGKLFF
TRBV2	few	TRBJ2-7	-	TGTGCCAGCAGCATTACAGGGTCCTACGAGCAGTACTTC	CASSITGSYEQYF
TRBV16	few	TRBJ2-1	-	TGTGCCAGCAGCCAATACAGCGCCGGAGGCTCCTACAATGAGCAGTTCTTC	CASSQYSAGGSYNEQFF
TRBV2	-	TRBJ2-6	-	TGTGCCAGCAGTGGGCAGGGGCCTAACTCTGGGGCCAACGTCCTGACTTTC	CASSGQGPNSGANVLTF
TRBV28	few	TRBJ2-1	TRBD2	TGTGCCAGCAGTTTCCCCGGGTATAGGGTAGCGGGGGTTTACAATGAGCAGTTCTTC	CASSFPGYRVAGVYNEQFF
TRBV10-2	few	TRBJ2-1	-	TGCGCCAGCCGGGCGGGGAAGGATAATGAGCAGTTCTTC	CASRAGKDNEQFF
TRBV6-1	once	TRBJ2-4	TRBD1	TGTGCCAGCAGTGAAGCGGAAGGGGACAGGGGGCGCGGGGACAAAAACATTCAGTACTTC	CASSEAEGDRGRGDKNIQYF
TRBV4-2	few	TRBJ1-2	-	TGTGCCAGCAGCCCAAGCCCGGGAGGGGGAAACTATGGCTACACCTTC	CASSPSPGGGNYGYTF
TRBV6-1	-	TRBJ2-3	TRBD2	TGTGCCAGCAGTGAAGTTCTCGGACTAGCGGGACCATTCACAGATACGCAGTATTTT	CASSEVLGLAGPFTDTQYF
TRBV28	-	TRBJ1-2	-	TGTGCCAGCAGTTTTGGAGGGCGGGGTGGCTACACCTTC	CASSFGGRGGYTF
TRBV7-6	once	TRBJ2-2	TRBD1	TGTGCCAGCAGTTGGACAGGGGCGAACACCGGGGAGCTGTTTTTT	CASSWTGANTGELFF
TRBV6-5	few	TRBJ2-5	TRBD2	TGTGCCAGCAAGGAGGCTAGCGGGATAATCGACTTC	CASKEASGIIDF
TRBV5-5	-	TRBJ2-5	-	TGTGCCAGCAGCTTGGCGGGGGTGGCGGCCCAAGAGACCCAGTACTTC	CASSLAGVAAQETQYF
TRBV7-2	few	TRBJ2-7	-	TGTGCCAGCAGCTCGCAGGGCTACGAGCAGTACTTC	CASSSQGYEQYF
TRBV7-2	-	TRBJ2-1	-	TGTGCCAGCAGCGGCCACGTTGCTGAGCAGTTCTTC	CASSGHVAEQFF
TRBV2	-	TRBJ2-1	TRBD2	TGTGCCAGCAGTGTAATAGGACTAGCGGCCGGCAATGAGCAGTTCTTC	CASSVIGLAAGNEQFF
TRBV28	-	TRBJ2-7	TRBD2	TGTGCCAGCAGCTTAGCGGGATCCAACGAGCAGTACTTC	CASSLAGSNEQYF
TRBV6-1	-	TRBJ1-5	-	TGTGCCAGCAGTGAGGGGCGACAGCCCAATCAGCCCCAGCATTTT	CASSEGRQPNQPQHF
TRBV7-2	once	TRBJ2-2	-	TGTGCCAGCAGCCCTACTCCCCTAAGAAACTACCCCGGGGAGCTGTTTTTT	CASSPTPLRNYPGELFF
TRBV2	few	TRBJ2-1	-	TGTGCCAGCAGGTGGACTCCGACCTACAATGAGCAGTTCTTC	CASRWTPTYNEQFF
TRBV5-1	-	TRBJ2-1	TRBD2	TGCGCCAGCAGCACCACTAGCGGGAGCCGCGAGCAGTTCTTC	CASSTTSGSREQFF
TRBV5-1	-	TRBJ2-5	TRBD1	TGCGCCAGCGGTCGGGGACAGGGTAAAGAGACCCAGTACTTC	CASGRGQGKETQYF
TRBV27	-	TRBJ1-2	TRBD1	TGTGCCAGCAGTTTTTCCACAGGGGATGGCTACACCTTC	CASSFSTGDGYTF
TRBV6-1	-	TRBJ2-2	-	TGTGCCAGCAGGGGGATCAGGGGCACCGGGGAGCTGTTTTTT	CASRGIRGTGELFF
TRBV5-1	-	TRBJ2-2	TRBD1	TGCGCCAGCAGCCGACAGGGGATGATTAAAATGGGCACCGGGGAGCTGTTTTTT	CASSRQGMIKMGTGELFF
TRBV10-3	-	TRBJ2-1	TRBD1	TGTGCCATCAGTGACCGGACAGGGGTAAGCAATGAGCAGTTCTTC	CAISDRTGVSNEQFF
TRBV19	-	TRBJ2-1	TRBD2	TGTGCCAGTAGTGGAACTAGCGGGGCGAGGGGTGAGCAGTTCTTC	CASSGTSGARGEQFF
TRBV2	few	TRBJ2-5	TRBD2	TGTGCCGGGATCGGGGGGGGAGAGACCCAGTACTTC	CAGIGGGETQYF
TRBV7-9	-	TRBJ2-7	-	TGTGCCAGCAGCTTTACCGGGGGTGAGCCCGAGCAGTACTTC	CASSFTGGEPEQYF
TRBV27	-	TRBJ2-7	TRBD2	TGTGCCAGCAGTTTATATGGCCTAGCGGACCACTACGAGCAGTACTTC	CASSLYGLADHYEQYF
TRBV5-8	few	TRBJ1-3	TRBD1	TGTGCCAGCAGCTTGGACAGGGGGGCTGGAAACACCATATATTTT	CASSLDRGAGNTIYF
TRBV9	few	TRBJ2-5	TRBD1	TGTGCCAGCAGCGGGGGGACAGGGTTAGAGACCCAGTACTTC	CASSGGTGLETQYF